This TCR beta chain originates from a study of blood T cell repertoires in COVID-19. Data came from immunoSEQ multiplex PCR; TCRdb stores just in-frame clones and leaves some out. The sample gives a few hundred thousand clones, over 85% of which show up once; roughly 0.76% is in the top ten. The CDR3 totals 15 residues. V shed 1 base, J shed 7 bases, and the junction held 6 bases outside the gene matches. CDR1 MGHRA and CDR2 YSYEKL come from the germline V gene. The sequence derives from a man aged 18-30 years with COVID-19, enrolled during active disease. The source material was peripheral blood. The J gene is TRBJ1-4, the V gene TRBV4-1; 7 nucleotides align to TRBD1. The CDR3 spells CASSQGRQGAEKLFF. The CDR3 DNA follows: TGCGCCAGCAGCCAAGGCCGACAGGGAGCTGAAAAACTGTTTTTT.